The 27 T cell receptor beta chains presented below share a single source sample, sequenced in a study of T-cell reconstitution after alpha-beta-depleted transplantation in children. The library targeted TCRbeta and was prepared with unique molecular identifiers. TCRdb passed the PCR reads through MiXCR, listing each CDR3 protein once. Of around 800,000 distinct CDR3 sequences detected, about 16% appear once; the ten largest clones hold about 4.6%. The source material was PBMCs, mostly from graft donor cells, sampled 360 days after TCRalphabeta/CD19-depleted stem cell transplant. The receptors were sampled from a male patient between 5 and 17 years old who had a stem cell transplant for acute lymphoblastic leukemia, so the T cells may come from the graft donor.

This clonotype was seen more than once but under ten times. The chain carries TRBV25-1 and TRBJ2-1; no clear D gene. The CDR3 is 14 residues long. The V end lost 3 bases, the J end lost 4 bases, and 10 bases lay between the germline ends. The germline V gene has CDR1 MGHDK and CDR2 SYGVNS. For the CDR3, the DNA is TGTGCCAGCAGTGACGGGTTATCATACAATGAGCAGTTCTTC. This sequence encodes CASSDGLSYNEQFF.

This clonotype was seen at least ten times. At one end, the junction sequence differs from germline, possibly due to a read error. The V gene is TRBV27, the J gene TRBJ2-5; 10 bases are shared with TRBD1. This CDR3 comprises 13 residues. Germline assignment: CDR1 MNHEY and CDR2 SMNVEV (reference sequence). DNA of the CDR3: TGCGCCAGCAGATGGGACAGGGGAGAGACCCAGTACTTC. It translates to CASRWDRGETQYF.

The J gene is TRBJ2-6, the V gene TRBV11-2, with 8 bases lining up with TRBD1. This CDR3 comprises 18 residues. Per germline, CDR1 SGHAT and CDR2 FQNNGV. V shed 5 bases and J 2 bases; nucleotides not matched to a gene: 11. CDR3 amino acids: CASSAHWTGLTGANVLTF. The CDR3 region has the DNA TGTGCCAGCAGCGCCCACTGGACAGGGTTGACTGGGGCCAACGTCCTGACTTTC.

The CDR3 region has the DNA TGTGCCAGCAGCTCACGGACAGCCCCAACCAAGGAGACCCAGTACTTC. It translates to CASSSRTAPTKETQYF. This chain links TRBV7-2 with TRBJ2-5, with D possibly TRBD1 on 6 matching bases. The CDR3 is made up of 16 amino acids. Per germline, CDR1 SGHTA and CDR2 FQGNSA. Trimming took 4 bases from V and 5 from J, leaving 20 bases between them.

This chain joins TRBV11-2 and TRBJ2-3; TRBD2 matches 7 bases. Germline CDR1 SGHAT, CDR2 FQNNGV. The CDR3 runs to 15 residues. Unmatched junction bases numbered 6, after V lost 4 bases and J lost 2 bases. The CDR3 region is CASSYLAGYTDTQYF. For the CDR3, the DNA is TGTGCCAGCAGCTACTTAGCGGGTTACACAGATACGCAGTATTTT.

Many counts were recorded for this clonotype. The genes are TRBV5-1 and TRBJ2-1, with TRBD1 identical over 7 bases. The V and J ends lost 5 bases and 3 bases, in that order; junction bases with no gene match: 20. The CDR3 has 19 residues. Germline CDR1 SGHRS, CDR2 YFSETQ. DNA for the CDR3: TGCGCCAGCAGAACTCGGACAGGCCTTCTATCCTACTACTACAATGAGCAGTTCTTC. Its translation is CASRTRTGLLSYYYNEQFF.

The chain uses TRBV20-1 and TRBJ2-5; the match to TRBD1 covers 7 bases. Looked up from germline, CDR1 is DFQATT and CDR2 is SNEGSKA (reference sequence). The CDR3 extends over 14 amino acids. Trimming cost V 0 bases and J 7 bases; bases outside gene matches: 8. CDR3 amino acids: CSARDLRAGGTQYF. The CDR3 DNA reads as TGCAGTGCTAGAGATTTACGGGCAGGGGGGACCCAGTACTTC.

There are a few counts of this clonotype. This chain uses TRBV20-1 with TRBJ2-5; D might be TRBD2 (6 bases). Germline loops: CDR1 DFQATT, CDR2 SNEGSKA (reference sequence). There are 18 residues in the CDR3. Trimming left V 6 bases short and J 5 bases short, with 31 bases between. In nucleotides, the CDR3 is TGCAGTGCCCCGGAGGAGGGGACCGAAGCGAGGCTGGAGGAGACCCAGTACTTC. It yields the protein CSAPEEGTEARLEETQYF.

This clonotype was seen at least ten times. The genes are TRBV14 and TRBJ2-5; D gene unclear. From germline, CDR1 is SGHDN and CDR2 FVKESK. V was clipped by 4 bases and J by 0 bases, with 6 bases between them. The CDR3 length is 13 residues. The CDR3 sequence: CASSRINQETQYF. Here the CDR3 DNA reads TGTGCCAGCAGCCGCATCAACCAAGAGACCCAGTACTTC.

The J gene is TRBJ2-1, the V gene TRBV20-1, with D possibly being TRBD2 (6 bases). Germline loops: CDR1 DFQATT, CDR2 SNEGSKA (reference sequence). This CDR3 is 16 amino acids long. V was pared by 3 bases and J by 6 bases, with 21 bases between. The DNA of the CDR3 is TGCAGTGCTAGGGGTAAACTAGCAGCCCTCCTCAATGAGCAGTTCTTC. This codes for CSARGKLAALLNEQFF.

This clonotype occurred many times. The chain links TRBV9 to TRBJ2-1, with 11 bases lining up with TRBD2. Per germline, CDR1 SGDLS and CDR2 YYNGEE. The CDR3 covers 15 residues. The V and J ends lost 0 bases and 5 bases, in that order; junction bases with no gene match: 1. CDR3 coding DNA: TGTGCCAGCAGCGTAGCGGGACTAGCGGACAATGAGCAGTTCTTC. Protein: CASSVAGLADNEQFF.

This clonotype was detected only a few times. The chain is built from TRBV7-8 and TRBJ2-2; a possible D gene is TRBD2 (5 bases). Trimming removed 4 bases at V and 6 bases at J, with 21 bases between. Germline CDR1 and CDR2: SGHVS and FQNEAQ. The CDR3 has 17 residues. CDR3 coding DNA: TGTGCCAGCAGCTACCCCCCCGGGAAGAGGGTTCCCGGGGAGCTGTTTTTT. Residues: CASSYPPGKRVPGELFF.

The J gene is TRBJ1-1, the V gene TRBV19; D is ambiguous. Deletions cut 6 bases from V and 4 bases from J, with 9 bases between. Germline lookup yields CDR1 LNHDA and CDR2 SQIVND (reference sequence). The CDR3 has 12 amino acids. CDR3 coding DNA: TGTGCCAGTAGAATTGGTGCCACTGAAGCTTTCTTT. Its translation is CASRIGATEAFF. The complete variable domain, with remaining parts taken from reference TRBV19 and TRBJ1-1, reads DGGITQSPKYLFRKEGQNVTLSCEQNLNHDAMYWYRQDPGQGLRLIYYSQIVNDFQKGDIAEGYSVSREKKESFPLTVTSAQKNPTAFYLCASRIGATEAFFGQGTRLTVV.

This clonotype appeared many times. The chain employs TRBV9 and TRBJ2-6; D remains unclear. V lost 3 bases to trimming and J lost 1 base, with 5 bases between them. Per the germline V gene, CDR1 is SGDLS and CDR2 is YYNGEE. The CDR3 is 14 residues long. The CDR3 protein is CASSAPSGANVLTF. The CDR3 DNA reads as TGTGCCAGCAGCGCTCCATCTGGGGCCAACGTCCTGACTTTC.

The CDR3 coding sequence is TGTGCCGCAGGGAGACAGGGGAACACTGAAGCTTTCTTT. Protein product: CAAGRQGNTEAFF. This chain connects TRBV7-9 to TRBJ1-1; 7 positions match TRBD1. CDR3 length: 13 residues. Germline V gives CDR1 SEHNR, CDR2 FQNEAQ (reference sequence). Germline trimming cut 11 bases from V and 1 base from J; bases unmatched to any gene: 7.

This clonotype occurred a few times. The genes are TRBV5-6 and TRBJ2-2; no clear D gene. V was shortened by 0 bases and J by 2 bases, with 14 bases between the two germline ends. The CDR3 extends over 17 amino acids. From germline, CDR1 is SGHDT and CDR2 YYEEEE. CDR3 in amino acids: CASSLGRICANTGELFF. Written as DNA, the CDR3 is TGTGCCAGCAGCTTGGGCAGGATATGCGCAAACACCGGGGAGCTGTTTTTT.

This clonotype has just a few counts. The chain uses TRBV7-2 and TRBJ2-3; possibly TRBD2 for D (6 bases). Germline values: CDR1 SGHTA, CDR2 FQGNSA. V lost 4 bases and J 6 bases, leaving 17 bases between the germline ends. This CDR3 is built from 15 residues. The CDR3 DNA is TGTGCCAGCAGCTGGGGACTTTGGGCCTTCGATACGCAGTATTTT. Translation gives CASSWGLWAFDTQYF.

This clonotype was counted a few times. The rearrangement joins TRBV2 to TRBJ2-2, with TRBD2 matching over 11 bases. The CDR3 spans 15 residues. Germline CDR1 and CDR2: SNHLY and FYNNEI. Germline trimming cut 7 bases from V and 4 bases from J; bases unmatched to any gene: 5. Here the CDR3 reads CASIPTSGATGELFF. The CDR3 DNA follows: TGTGCCAGCATCCCGACTAGCGGGGCCACCGGGGAGCTGTTTTTT.

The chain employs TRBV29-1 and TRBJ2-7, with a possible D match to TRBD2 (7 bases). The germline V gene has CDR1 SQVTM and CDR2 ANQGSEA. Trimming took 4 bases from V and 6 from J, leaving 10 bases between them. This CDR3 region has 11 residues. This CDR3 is CSVGGGAEQYF. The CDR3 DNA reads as TGCAGCGTTGGTGGGGGGGCCGAGCAGTACTTC.

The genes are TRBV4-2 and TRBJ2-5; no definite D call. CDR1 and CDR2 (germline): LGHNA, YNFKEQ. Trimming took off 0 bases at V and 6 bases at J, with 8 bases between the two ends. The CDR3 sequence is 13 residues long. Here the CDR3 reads CASSQERRKTQYF. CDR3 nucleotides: TGTGCCAGCAGCCAAGAGAGGCGTAAGACCCAGTACTTC.

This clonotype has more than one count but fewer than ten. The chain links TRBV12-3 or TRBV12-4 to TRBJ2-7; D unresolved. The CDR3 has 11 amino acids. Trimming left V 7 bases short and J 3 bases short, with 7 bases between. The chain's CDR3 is CASTTRYEQYF. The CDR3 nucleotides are TGTGCCAGCACCACCCGCTACGAGCAGTACTTC.

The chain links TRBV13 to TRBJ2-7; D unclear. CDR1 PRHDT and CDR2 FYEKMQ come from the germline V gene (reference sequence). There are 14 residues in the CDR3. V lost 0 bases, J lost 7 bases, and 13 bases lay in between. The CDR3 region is CASSLGDAGMEQYF. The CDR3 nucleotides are TGTGCCAGCAGCTTAGGGGACGCAGGTATGGAGCAGTACTTC. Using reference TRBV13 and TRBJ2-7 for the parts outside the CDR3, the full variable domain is AAGVIQSPRHLIKEKRETATLKCYPIPRHDTVYWYQQGPGQDPQFLISFYEKMQSDKGSIPDRFSAQQFSDYHSELNMSSLELGDSALYFCASSLGDAGMEQYFGPGTRLTVT.

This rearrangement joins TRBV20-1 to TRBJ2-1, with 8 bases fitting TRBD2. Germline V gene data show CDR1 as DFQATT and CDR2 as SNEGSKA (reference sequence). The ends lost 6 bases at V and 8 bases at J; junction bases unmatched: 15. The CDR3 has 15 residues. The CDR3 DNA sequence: TGCAGTGCCCCCCTTAGGGTAGCGGGACGGCATGAGCAGTTCTTC. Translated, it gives CSAPLRVAGRHEQFF.

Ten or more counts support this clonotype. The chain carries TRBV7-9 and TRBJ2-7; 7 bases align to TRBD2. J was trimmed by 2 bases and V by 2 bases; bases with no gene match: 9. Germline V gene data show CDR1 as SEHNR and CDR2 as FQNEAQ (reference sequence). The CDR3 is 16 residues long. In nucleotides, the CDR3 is TGTGCCAGCAGCTTAAACACCGGGACTATCCCCTACGAGCAGTACTTC. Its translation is CASSLNTGTIPYEQYF.

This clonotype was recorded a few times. CDR3 DNA sequence: TGTGCCAGCTCCGGACAGGGAACTTCTCGGGGTGGCTACACCTTC. Amino acids: CASSGQGTSRGGYTF. The chain links TRBV27 to TRBJ1-2, with 8 bases matching TRBD1. The V segment lost 8 bases and the J segment 7 bases; nucleotides outside the gene matches: 15. The CDR3 extends over 15 amino acids. Germline CDR1 is MNHEY and CDR2 is SMNVEV (reference sequence).

CDR3 in amino acids: CASSPAGDGVNEQYF. The DNA of the CDR3 is TGTGCCAGCAGCCCCGCAGGGGACGGGGTGAACGAGCAGTACTTC. V and J are TRBV7-3 and TRBJ2-7; weak D call: TRBD1 (6 bases). With 5 bases removed from V and 5 bases from J, the gap between germline ends came to 19 bases. The germline V gene encodes CDR1 SGHTA and CDR2 FQGTGA. CDR3 length equals 15 residues.

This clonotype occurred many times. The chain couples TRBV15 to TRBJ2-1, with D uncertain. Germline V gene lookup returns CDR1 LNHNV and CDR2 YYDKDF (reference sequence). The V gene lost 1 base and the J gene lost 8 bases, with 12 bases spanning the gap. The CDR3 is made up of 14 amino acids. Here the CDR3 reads CATSRAMQDDEQFF. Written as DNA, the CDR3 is TGTGCCACCAGCAGAGCGATGCAGGATGATGAGCAGTTCTTC.